This T cell receptor (beta chain) was identified in a study of cytomegalovirus exposure and HLA in healthy donors. Produced via immunoSEQ multiplex PCR; TCRdb's table is partial and in-frame only. This table has about 150,000 clones, roughly 89% appearing once. The V gene's germline CDR1 is SGHNT and CDR2 YYREEE (reference sequence). V trimming: 3 bases; J trimming: 1 base; junction bases outside the gene matches: 2. The CDR3 length is 14 residues. The TCR comes from a woman aged 18 to 35 in good health and CMV-seropositive. V usage is TRBV5-4 and J usage is TRBJ2-7, with 9 bases fitting TRBD1. Sequencing was carried out using PBMCs. CDR3 coding DNA: TGTGCCAGCAGCTCGACAGGGGGGTCCTACGAGCAGTACTTC. Protein: CASSSTGGSYEQYF.